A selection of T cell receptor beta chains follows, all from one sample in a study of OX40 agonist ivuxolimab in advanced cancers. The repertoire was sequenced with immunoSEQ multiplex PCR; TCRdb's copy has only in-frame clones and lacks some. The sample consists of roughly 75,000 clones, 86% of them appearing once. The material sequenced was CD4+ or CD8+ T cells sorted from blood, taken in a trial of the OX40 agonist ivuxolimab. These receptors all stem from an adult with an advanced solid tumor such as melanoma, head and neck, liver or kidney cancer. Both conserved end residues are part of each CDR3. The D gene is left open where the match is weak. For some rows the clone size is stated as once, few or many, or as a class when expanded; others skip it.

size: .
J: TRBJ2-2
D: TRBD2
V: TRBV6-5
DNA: TGTGCCAGCAGTTCTAAGAGCGGGAGGTTCGAGGGGGAGCTGTTTTTT
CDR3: CASSSKSGRFEGELFF

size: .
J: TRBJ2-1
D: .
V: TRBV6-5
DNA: TGTGCCAGCAGTTCTCCGAGGATATATGAGCAGTTCTTC
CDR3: CASSSPRIYEQFF

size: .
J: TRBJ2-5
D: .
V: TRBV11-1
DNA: TGTGCCAGCAGCCCCAGCCGGGACAAAGGGCAAGAGACCCAGTACTTC
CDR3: CASSPSRDKGQETQYF

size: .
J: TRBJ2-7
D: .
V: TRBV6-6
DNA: TGTGCCAGCGGTCATGGGCAGGGGAGTAGGTCCTACGAGCAGTACTTC
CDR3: CASGHGQGSRSYEQYF

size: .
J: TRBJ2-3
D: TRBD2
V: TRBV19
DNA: TGTGCCAGTAGTCAGGTGTTTTTGGCTAGCGGGAGCACAGATACGCAGTATTTT
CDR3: CASSQVFLASGSTDTQYF

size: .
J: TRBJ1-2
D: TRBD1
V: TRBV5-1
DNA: TGCGCCAGCAGCTCTGGGACAGGGGCTGGCTACACCTTC
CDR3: CASSSGTGAGYTF

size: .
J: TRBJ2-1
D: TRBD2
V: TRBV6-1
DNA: TGTGCCACCCAACTTAGCGGGAGCTGGGGTGAGCAGTTCTTC
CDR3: CATQLSGSWGEQFF

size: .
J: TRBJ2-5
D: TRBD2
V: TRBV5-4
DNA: TGTGCCAGCAGCCCCGGGGGGGGGATAAAAGAGACCCAGTACTTC
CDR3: CASSPGGGIKETQYF

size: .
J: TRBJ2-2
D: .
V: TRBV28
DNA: TGTGCCAGCAGTTATCAGGGGCGGACCGGGGAGCTGTTTTTT
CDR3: CASSYQGRTGELFF

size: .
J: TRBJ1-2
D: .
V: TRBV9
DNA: TGTGCCAGCAGCGTAGATTCAGGGGCCAGAGACTATGGCTACACCTTC
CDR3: CASSVDSGARDYGYTF

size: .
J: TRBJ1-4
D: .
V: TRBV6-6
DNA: TGTGCCAGCAGCTTGGACACGGTACGTGGGAAACTGTTTTTT
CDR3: CASSLDTVRGKLFF

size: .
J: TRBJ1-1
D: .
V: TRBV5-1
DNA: TGCGCCAGCAGCTCGGACAGTCCGAACACTGAAGCTTTCTTT
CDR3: CASSSDSPNTEAFF

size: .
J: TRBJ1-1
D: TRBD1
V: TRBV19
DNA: TGTGCCAGTACCCCGGGACAGGCTAAAAACACTGAAGCTTTCTTT
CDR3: CASTPGQAKNTEAFF

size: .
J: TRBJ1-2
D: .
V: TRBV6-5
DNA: TGTGCCAGCAGCCCTGACAGGAGGGTTTCCTATGGCTACACCTTC
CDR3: CASSPDRRVSYGYTF

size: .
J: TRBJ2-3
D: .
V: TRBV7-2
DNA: TGTGCCAGCAGCTTAGTCGGGGATACGCAGTATTTT
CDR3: CASSLVGDTQYF

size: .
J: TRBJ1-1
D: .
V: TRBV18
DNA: TGTGCCAGCTCACCGAGATCCATACCTACCAAGGGAGCTTTCTTT
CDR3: CASSPRSIPTKGAFF

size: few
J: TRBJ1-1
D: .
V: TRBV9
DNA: TGTGCCAGCTCGACGAGACAGCTGAACACTGAAGCTTTCTTT
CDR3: CASSTRQLNTEAFF

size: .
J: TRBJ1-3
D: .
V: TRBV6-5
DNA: TGTGCCAGCAGGCCGTGGGGGTTAGGAAACACCATATATTTT
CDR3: CASRPWGLGNTIYF

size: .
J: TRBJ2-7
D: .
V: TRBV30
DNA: TGTGCCTTCACTTCTAGAGGAGGAGGTGAGCAGTACTTC
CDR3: CAFTSRGGGEQYF

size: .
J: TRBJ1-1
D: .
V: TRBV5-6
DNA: TGTGCCAGCAGCGTTTACGGGGGCACTGAAGCTTTCTTT
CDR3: CASSVYGGTEAFF

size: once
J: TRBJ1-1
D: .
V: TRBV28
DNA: TGTGCCAGCAGTTTATTAACAACTGAAGCTTTCTTT
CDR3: CASSLLTTEAFF

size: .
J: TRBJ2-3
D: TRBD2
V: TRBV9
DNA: TGTGCCAGCAGCGTAGCGGGGGGTTCCACAGATACGCAGTATTTT
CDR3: CASSVAGGSTDTQYF

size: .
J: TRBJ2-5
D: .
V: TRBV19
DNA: TGTGCCAGTAGTATTATCTACGGTGGCAGACCGGGGACCCAGTACTTC
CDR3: CASSIIYGGRPGTQYF

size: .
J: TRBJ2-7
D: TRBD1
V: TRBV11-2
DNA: TGTGCCAGCAGCTTTGAAGGACAGGCGGACTACGAGCAGTACTTC
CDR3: CASSFEGQADYEQYF

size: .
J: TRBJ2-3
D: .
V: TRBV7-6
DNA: TGTGCCAGCAGCTTAGGGGGCGGCCGGGGGGATACGCAGTATTTT
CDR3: CASSLGGGRGDTQYF

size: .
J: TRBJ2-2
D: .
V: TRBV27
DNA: TGTGCCAGCAGTCTCGGGACTCCCAACACCGGGGAGCTGTTTTTT
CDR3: CASSLGTPNTGELFF

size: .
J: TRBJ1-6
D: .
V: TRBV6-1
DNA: TGTGCCAGCAGAGGACCTAATTCACCCCTCCACTTT
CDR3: CASRGPNSPLHF

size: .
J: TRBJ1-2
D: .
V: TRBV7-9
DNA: TGTGCCAGCACCTCCACCCAAGCAGAGGGATTAATGCATGGCTACACCTTC
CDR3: CASTSTQAEGLMHGYTF